This TCR beta chain came from a study of cytomegalovirus exposure and HLA in healthy donors. Only in-frame clones appear in the TCRdb table, and some are missing; sequencing was by immunoSEQ multiplex PCR. The sample includes about 330,000 clones, approximately 90% of them seen just once. This clone showed up just once. This CDR3 spans 15 amino acids. Germline V gene sequence: CDR1 LNHDA, CDR2 SQIVND (reference sequence). V was trimmed by 3 bases and J by 0 bases, leaving 12 bases between them. This sequence was found in a woman aged 18 to 35 in good health and CMV-seronegative. This rearrangement joins TRBV19 to TRBJ2-7, with D maybe TRBD1 (5 bases). Sequenced: PBMCs. The CDR3 region has the DNA TGTGCCAGTAGTATGACAGCGAGGAGCTCCTACGAGCAGTACTTC. It codes for CASSMTARSSYEQYF. The variable domain in full, with the rest retrieved from reference TRBV19 and TRBJ2-7, is DGGITQSPKYLFRKEGQNVTLSCEQNLNHDAMYWYRQDPGQGLRLIYYSQIVNDFQKGDIAEGYSVSREKKESFPLTVTSAQKNPTAFYLCASSMTARSSYEQYFGPGTRLTVT.